This T cell receptor beta chain was profiled in a study of cytomegalovirus exposure and HLA in healthy donors. PCR amplification relied on 60 Vbeta primers (plus 13 Jbeta primers). Repertoires were generated with immunoSEQ multiplex PCR, while TCRdb's copy carries only in-frame clones and drops some. The table for this sample gives about 46,000 clones. The germline V and J ends were trimmed by 4 bases and 2 bases, with 15 bases remaining between them. The CDR3 consists of 15 residues. Germline-derived CDR1 and CDR2 are ENHRY and SYGVKD. The receptor's source is a middle-aged woman in good health and CMV-seronegative. The sequenced sample consisted of PBMCs. V and J are TRBV10-3 and TRBJ2-7, with TRBD2 as a possible D gene (5 bases). DNA for the CDR3: TGTGCCATCAGTGGAGGGCTAGCCCTCACCTACGAGCAGTACTTC. This encodes CAISGGLALTYEQYF.